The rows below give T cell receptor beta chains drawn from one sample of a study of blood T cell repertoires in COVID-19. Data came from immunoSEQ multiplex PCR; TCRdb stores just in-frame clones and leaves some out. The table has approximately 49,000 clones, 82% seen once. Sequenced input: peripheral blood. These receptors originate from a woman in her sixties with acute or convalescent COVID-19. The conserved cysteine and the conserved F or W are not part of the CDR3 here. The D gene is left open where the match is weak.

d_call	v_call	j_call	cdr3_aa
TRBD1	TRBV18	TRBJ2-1	ASCRDRNNNEQF
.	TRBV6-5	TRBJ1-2	ASTPDRGYGYT
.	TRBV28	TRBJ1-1	ASRRLSPIMNTEAF
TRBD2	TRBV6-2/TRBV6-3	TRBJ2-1	ASSYLAASSYNEQF
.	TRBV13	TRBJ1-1	ASSLGRFSQGNTEAF
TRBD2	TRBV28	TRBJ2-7	ASGTSGFYEQY
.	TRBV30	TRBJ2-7	AWGMGGGEQY
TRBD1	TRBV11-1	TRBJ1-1	ASSTRQGKTEAF
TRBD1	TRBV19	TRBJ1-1	ASSVGTGANTEAF
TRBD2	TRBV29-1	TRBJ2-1	SVEPWGYSGGPNEQF
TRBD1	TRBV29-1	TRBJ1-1	SVDVTGGMNTEAF
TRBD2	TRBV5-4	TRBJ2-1	ASSLGSGRGPNEQF
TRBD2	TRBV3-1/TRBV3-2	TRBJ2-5	ASRSGGLTPGTQY
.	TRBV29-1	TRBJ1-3	SVDEGVGNTIY
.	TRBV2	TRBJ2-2	ASSEIQPGRDTGELF
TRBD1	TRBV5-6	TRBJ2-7	ASSLTGTAYEQY
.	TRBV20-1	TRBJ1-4	SASSPGGHEKLF
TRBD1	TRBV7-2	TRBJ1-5	ASSDRTGNQPQH
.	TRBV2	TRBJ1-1	ASRPPTGLGTEAF
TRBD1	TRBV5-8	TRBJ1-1	ASRTTGTGLGNTEAF
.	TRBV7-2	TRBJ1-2	ASTPLPGYIYGYT
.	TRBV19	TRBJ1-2	ASSMGGSYYGYT
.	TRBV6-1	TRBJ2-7	ASSELGARDEQY
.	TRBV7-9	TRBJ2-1	ASSLGRQQNNEQF
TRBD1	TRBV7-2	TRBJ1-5	ASSLEAGGGNQPQH
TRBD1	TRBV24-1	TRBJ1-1	ATSDPDRGFTEAF
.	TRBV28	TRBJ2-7	ASSLPRESSEQY
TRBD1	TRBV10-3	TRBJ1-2	AISETGEVGYT
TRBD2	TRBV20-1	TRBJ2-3	SASPLADSSTDTQY
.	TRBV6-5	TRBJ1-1	ASRTGGQRTEAF
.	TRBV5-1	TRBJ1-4	ASSFRRGEKLF
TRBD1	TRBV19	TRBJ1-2	ASSIYYGTVNNYGYT
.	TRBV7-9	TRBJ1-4	ASSAGMGNEKLF
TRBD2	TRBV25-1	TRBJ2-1	ASSELGGRPLGNEQF
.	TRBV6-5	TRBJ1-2	ASSYSRGGGFYGYT
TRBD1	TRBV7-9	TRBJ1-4	ASSSGQADEKLF
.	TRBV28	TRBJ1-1	ASAPAGNTEAF
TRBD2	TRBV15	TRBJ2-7	ATSRVDFGTSGTGEQY
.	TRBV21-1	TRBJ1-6	ASSNPHKEYNSPLH
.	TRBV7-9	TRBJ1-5	ASSLDQGNQPQH
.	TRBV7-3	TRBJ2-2	ASSESRSGELF
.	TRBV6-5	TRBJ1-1	ATVQGTSEAF
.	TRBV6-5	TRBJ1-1	ASSFRDTGEAF
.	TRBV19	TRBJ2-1	ASSISQGSFNEQF
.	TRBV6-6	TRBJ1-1	ASSPPGTEAF
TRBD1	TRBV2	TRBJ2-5	ASRGRRGQGPQETQY
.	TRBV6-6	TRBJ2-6	ASTLGLAGANVLT
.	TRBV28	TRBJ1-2	ASSLSGSSIGYT
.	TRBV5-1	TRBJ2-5	ASSLGLDLKETQY
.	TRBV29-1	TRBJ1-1	SVALNTGTTEAF
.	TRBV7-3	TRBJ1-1	ASSLIRVGMNTEAF
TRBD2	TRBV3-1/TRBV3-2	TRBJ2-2	ACGRNTGELF
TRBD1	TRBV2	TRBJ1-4	ASPGQGRLREKLF
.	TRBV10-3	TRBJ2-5	AISDSDRTVRETQY
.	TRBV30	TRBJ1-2	AWIDNNYGYT